This T cell receptor (beta chain) was captured in a study of blood T cell repertoires in COVID-19. Overall study context: Samples of COVID-19 (acute and convalescent) were obtained from the United States, Italy and Spain.

Only in-frame clones appear in the TCRdb table, and some are missing; sequencing was by immunoSEQ multiplex PCR. The top ten hold around 3.2% of the sample, which has 100,000 to 150,000 clones, approximately 89% seen once. V dropped 0 bases and J dropped 0 bases, with 12 bases sitting between them. Germline V CDR1 and CDR2: LNHDA, SQIVND (reference sequence). This CDR3 spans 17 amino acids. The receptor comes from an elderly woman with COVID-19, enrolled during active disease. The chain carries TRBV19 and TRBJ1-3; tentative D call: TRBD1 (5 bases). Specimen: peripheral blood. CDR3 nucleotides: TGTGCCAGTAGTATAGAATACGGGGGTTACTCTGGAAACACCATATATTTT. The encoded protein is CASSIEYGGYSGNTIYF.